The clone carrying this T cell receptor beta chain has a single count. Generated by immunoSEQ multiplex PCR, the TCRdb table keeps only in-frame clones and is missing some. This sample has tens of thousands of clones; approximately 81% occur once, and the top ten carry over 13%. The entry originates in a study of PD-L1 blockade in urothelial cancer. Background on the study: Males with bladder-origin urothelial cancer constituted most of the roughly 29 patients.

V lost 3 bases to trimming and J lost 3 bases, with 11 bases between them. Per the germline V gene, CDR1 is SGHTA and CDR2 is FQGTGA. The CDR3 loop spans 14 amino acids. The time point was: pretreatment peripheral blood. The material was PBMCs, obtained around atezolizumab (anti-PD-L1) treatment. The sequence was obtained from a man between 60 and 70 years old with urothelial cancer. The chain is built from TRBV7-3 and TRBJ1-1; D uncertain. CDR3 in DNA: TGTGCCAGCAGCTTTCTCCCCGGGGACACTGAAGCTTTCTTT. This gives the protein CASSFLPGDTEAFF.